Listed below are T cell receptor beta chains from one sample, sequenced in a study of T-cell reconstitution after alpha-beta-depleted transplantation in children. TCRdb re-called the PCR reads through MiXCR, storing one row per CDR3 protein. The data show around 450,000 distinct CDR3 sequences, roughly a tenth seen once. Sample: PBMCs, taken before TCRalphabeta/CD19-depleted stem cell transplant. The source is a child aged 2 to 15 with inherited bone marrow failure, due to receive a stem cell transplant. Both conserved end residues are part of each CDR3. Each record gives: V gene, clone size, J gene, CDR3 protein. Clone size is not always given. Where it is, it says once, few, many or a class for expanded clones.

TRBV20-1,few,TRBJ2-7,CSAPPREGDEQYF
TRBV12-5,NA,TRBJ1-1,CASGFEDSKSEAFF
TRBV18,NA,TRBJ2-7,CASSASGTVYEQYF
TRBV5-1,many,TRBJ2-7,CASSHGHSSSYEQYF
TRBV6-5,many,TRBJ2-7,CASSYAGTLNEQYF
TRBV7-2,few,TRBJ1-1,CASSLEPSLLNTEAFF
TRBV30,NA,TRBJ1-1,CAWSVRGGRMNTEAFF
TRBV7-9,NA,TRBJ2-5,CASSAWSGDQETQYF
TRBV5-1,many,TRBJ2-5,CASSPQGPGETQYF
TRBV7-8,many,TRBJ1-2,CASSLVPRYGYTF
TRBV7-9,many,TRBJ2-7,CASSHPGPPDYEQYF
TRBV5-1,many,TRBJ2-6,CASSPNTGSGANVLTF
TRBV4-1,NA,TRBJ1-2,CASSPQIRDRFNYGYTF
TRBV29-1,many,TRBJ2-7,CSARQGSYEQYF
TRBV5-1,many,TRBJ1-6,CASSVRAGSYNSPLHF
TRBV7-2,many,TRBJ2-2,CASSWQGAVTGELFF
TRBV5-6,many,TRBJ2-1,CASSPSGLAPYNEQFF
TRBV12-3/TRBV12-4,many,TRBJ1-1,CASSRTGMGEAFF
TRBV7-9,NA,TRBJ2-7,CASSSGGGLAGYEQYF
TRBV6-2/TRBV6-3,few,TRBJ2-7,CASSYSTGYEQYF
TRBV11-2,many,TRBJ2-7,CASSSSAGPFYEQYF
TRBV29-1,few,TRBJ2-1,CSVESSGLAGGTYNEQFF
TRBV19,NA,TRBJ2-1,CASGQTAYNEQFF
TRBV30,few,TRBJ2-1,CAWTSSGGNNEQFF
TRBV29-1,few,TRBJ2-7,CSVAMDTYEQYF
TRBV20-1,few,TRBJ2-7,CSATPSGNVNEQYF
TRBV6-5,many,TRBJ2-2,CASSGAGELFF
TRBV12-1,many,TRBJ2-3,CASSARTSGRHLADTQYF
TRBV18,many,TRBJ2-1,CASSPDGVSGSYNEQFF